This is a list of T cell receptor beta chains from one sample in a study of beta chain features in type 1 diabetes. TCRdb keeps only in-frame clones here, not all; method: immunoSEQ multiplex PCR. The sample includes roughly 180,000 clones, 7.8% of them seen just once. Sequenced input: central memory CD4+ T cells from blood. The receptors derive from a middle-aged woman with type 1 diabetes. CDR3s include the opening cysteine and the closing phenylalanine or tryptophan. Fields, in order: CDR3 length, D gene, V gene, J gene, clone size, CDR3 protein, CDR3 DNA. The D gene is left open where the match is weak. Clone size, where shown, is once, few, many, or a class for clones that have expanded.

13	NA	TRBV11-2	TRBJ1-3	NA	CASSSGQGNTIYF	TGTGCCAGCAGCTCCGGACAGGGAAACACCATATATTTT
13	NA	TRBV7-2	TRBJ1-5	NA	CASSLGGGQPQHF	TGTGCCAGCAGCTTAGGAGGCGGTCAGCCCCAGCATTTT
13	NA	TRBV28	TRBJ2-1	few	CASSPYRENEQFF	TGTGCCAGCAGCCCATACAGGGAGAATGAGCAGTTCTTC
13	NA	TRBV2	TRBJ1-2	NA	CASSETANYGYTF	TGTGCCAGCAGTGAAACAGCTAACTATGGCTACACCTTC
11	NA	TRBV11-1	TRBJ2-7	few	CASSPEREQYF	TGTGCCAGCAGCCCAGAGCGCGAGCAGTACTTC
14	TRBD1	TRBV7-2	TRBJ1-2	NA	CASSPGTVNYGYTF	TGTGCCAGCAGCCCAGGGACAGTCAACTATGGCTACACCTTC
13	TRBD2	TRBV5-1	TRBJ2-5	NA	CASSPGLAETQYF	TGCGCCAGCAGCCCGGGACTAGCGGAGACCCAGTACTTC
14	NA	TRBV7-2	TRBJ2-7	NA	CASSLQAGEYEQYF	TGTGCCAGCAGCTTACAAGCAGGGGAGTACGAGCAGTACTTC
14	NA	TRBV27	TRBJ1-2	few	CASSLSGEVYGYTF	TGTGCCAGCAGTTTATCAGGGGAGGTCTATGGCTACACCTTC
15	NA	TRBV28	TRBJ2-1	few	CASSAHDAGGDEQFF	TGTGCCAGCAGTGCCCACGATGCGGGCGGGGATGAGCAGTTCTTC
13	NA	TRBV15	TRBJ2-7	many	CATSRNRADEQYF	TGTGCCACCAGCAGAAACAGGGCGGACGAGCAGTACTTC
13	NA	TRBV13	TRBJ1-1	few	CASSLRPGTEAFF	TGTGCCAGCAGCTTACGACCGGGCACTGAAGCTTTCTTT
15	TRBD1	TRBV30	TRBJ2-2	few	CAWSPQDRDTGELFF	TGTGCCTGGAGTCCCCAGGACAGGGATACCGGGGAGCTGTTTTTT
15	TRBD1	TRBV6-1	TRBJ1-1	NA	CASTDLGQGATEAFF	TGTGCCAGCACCGATTTGGGACAGGGGGCCACTGAAGCTTTCTTT
11	NA	TRBV6-1	TRBJ2-1	NA	CASSELDEQFF	TGTGCCAGCAGTGAACTCGATGAGCAGTTCTTC
14	TRBD1	TRBV9	TRBJ1-5	NA	CASSVEQGDQPQHF	TGTGCCAGCAGCGTAGAACAGGGGGATCAGCCCCAGCATTTT
13	NA	TRBV7-3	TRBJ2-5	few	CASSPPGGGKQYF	TGTGCCAGCAGCCCCCCTGGCGGTGGTAAGCAGTACTTC
16	TRBD1	TRBV6-6	TRBJ1-1	NA	CASSYRAGQGAYEAFF	TGTGCCAGCAGTTATCGGGCCGGACAGGGGGCTTATGAAGCTTTCTTT
11	NA	TRBV5-4	TRBJ2-7	NA	CASSSQGEQYF	TGTGCCAGCAGCTCCCAGGGCGAGCAGTACTTC
13	TRBD1	TRBV30	TRBJ2-1	NA	CASRQGAGYEQFF	TGTGCCTCAAGACAGGGGGCGGGCTATGAGCAGTTCTTC
16	NA	TRBV5-1	TRBJ2-2	NA	CASSPEFGGGAGELFF	TGCGCCAGCAGCCCGGAGTTTGGGGGAGGAGCCGGGGAGCTGTTTTTT
16	TRBD1	TRBV5-1	TRBJ2-5	few	CASRPAPGQSQETQYF	TGCGCCAGCAGACCGGCTCCGGGACAGTCCCAAGAGACCCAGTACTTC
13	TRBD1	TRBV28	TRBJ1-6	NA	CASKGAQNSPLHF	TGTGCCAGCAAGGGGGCGCAGAATTCACCCCTCCACTTT
14	TRBD1	TRBV7-2	TRBJ2-7	NA	CASSLASGQREQYF	TGTGCCAGCAGCTTAGCCTCGGGACAGCGCGAGCAGTACTTC
14	TRBD1	TRBV28	TRBJ1-6	many	CASSLGQQNSPLHF	TGTGCCAGCAGTTTGGGACAGCAGAATTCACCCCTCCACTTT
14	NA	TRBV11-3	TRBJ1-1	NA	CASSARGRDTEAFF	TGTGCCAGCAGCGCAAGGGGTAGGGACACTGAAGCTTTCTTT
16	NA	TRBV7-9	TRBJ2-1	NA	CASSWRSGGKNNEQFF	TGTGCCAGCAGCTGGAGGTCCGGGGGAAAGAACAATGAGCAGTTCTTC
17	TRBD1	TRBV30	TRBJ1-1	few	CAWRRTGARQGNTEAFF	TGTGCCTGGAGGAGGACAGGGGCCCGCCAAGGGAACACTGAAGCTTTCTTT
15	TRBD1	TRBV7-3	TRBJ2-5	few	CASSRQGGDGETQYF	TGTGCCAGCAGCCGACAGGGTGGTGACGGAGAGACCCAGTACTTC
18	TRBD2	TRBV4-1	TRBJ2-1	NA	CASSRGLAGHLSYNEQFF	TGCGCCAGCAGCCGGGGACTAGCGGGACACCTCTCCTACAATGAGCAGTTCTTC
15	TRBD1	TRBV7-9	TRBJ1-2	NA	CASSLGTGAVEGYTF	TGTGCCAGCAGCTTGGGGACAGGAGCCGTCGAAGGCTACACCTTC
14	NA	TRBV2	TRBJ1-2	NA	CASSPRDTGSGYTF	TGTGCCAGCAGTCCCCGGGACACAGGGAGTGGCTACACCTTC
15	TRBD1	TRBV14	TRBJ2-5	many	CASSPGQGGQETQYF	TGTGCCAGCAGCCCGGGACAGGGAGGGCAAGAGACCCAGTACTTC
13	TRBD1	TRBV11-3	TRBJ2-7	NA	CASSGQEDYEQYF	TGTGCCAGCAGCGGACAGGAGGACTACGAGCAGTACTTC
15	TRBD1	TRBV29-1	TRBJ2-6	many	CSVPQGYSGANVLTF	TGCAGCGTGCCACAGGGGTACTCTGGGGCCAACGTCCTGACTTTC
14	TRBD1	TRBV6-1	TRBJ1-5	NA	CASSGDRENQPQHF	TGTGCCAGCAGTGGGGACAGGGAGAATCAGCCCCAGCATTTT
15	NA	TRBV7-2	TRBJ1-5	few	CASSPGASQGQPQHF	TGTGCCAGCAGCCCGGGAGCGAGCCAAGGTCAGCCCCAGCATTTT
14	TRBD1	TRBV30	TRBJ1-1	NA	CACPGQGHYTEAFF	TGTGCCTGCCCGGGACAGGGACACTACACTGAAGCTTTCTTT
13	TRBD1	TRBV29-1	TRBJ1-1	few	CSVFLTGGTEAFF	TGCAGCGTCTTCCTTACAGGGGGCACTGAAGCTTTCTTT
15	TRBD1	TRBV30	TRBJ2-2	NA	CAWSPRTGRTGELFF	TGTGCCTGGAGTCCGCGGACAGGGAGGACCGGGGAGCTGTTTTTT
15	TRBD1	TRBV14	TRBJ2-1	NA	CASSQAGTVYNEQFF	TGTGCCAGCAGCCAGGCCGGGACAGTTTACAATGAGCAGTTCTTC
15	TRBD1	TRBV28	TRBJ2-5	NA	CASSLEGRGKETQYF	TGTGCCAGCAGTTTAGAGGGCAGGGGGAAGGAGACCCAGTACTTC
13	TRBD2	TRBV29-1	TRBJ2-4	NA	CSTDGGAKNIQYF	TGCAGCACCGACGGGGGGGCCAAAAACATTCAGTACTTC
13	NA	TRBV7-6	TRBJ2-7	NA	CASSSSGDYEQYF	TGTGCCAGCAGCTCCTCAGGGGACTACGAGCAGTACTTC
14	NA	TRBV6-5	TRBJ2-7	few	CASSSRDNSYEQYF	TGTGCCAGCAGCTCCAGGGACAATTCCTACGAGCAGTACTTC
13	TRBD1	TRBV19	TRBJ2-4	NA	CASHPTGTVIQYF	TGTGCCAGCCACCCGACCGGGACAGTCATTCAGTACTTC
15	TRBD1	TRBV18	TRBJ1-5	NA	CASSLGTVSNQPQHF	TGTGCCAGCTCACTCGGGACAGTAAGCAATCAGCCCCAGCATTTT
16	TRBD1	TRBV28	TRBJ2-5	few	CASRHPRQGARETQYF	TGTGCCAGCAGGCATCCCCGACAGGGGGCGCGGGAGACCCAGTACTTC
13	NA	TRBV5-4	TRBJ1-1	many	CASIKGGSTEAFF	TGTGCCAGCATCAAGGGTGGGAGCACTGAAGCTTTCTTT
14	NA	TRBV28	TRBJ2-7	few	CASILQGTSYEQYF	TGTGCCAGCATCTTACAAGGGACATCCTACGAGCAGTACTTC
11	NA	TRBV29-1	TRBJ1-2	NA	CSVLVGGGYTF	TGCAGCGTTCTAGTAGGCGGTGGCTACACCTTC
14	NA	TRBV5-1	TRBJ2-7	few	CASRPDSNRYEQYF	TGCGCCAGCAGGCCAGACAGCAACCGATACGAGCAGTACTTC
15	TRBD2	TRBV29-1	TRBJ2-7	few	CSVEGGAGGEGEQYF	TGCAGCGTTGAAGGGGGCGCGGGAGGAGAGGGCGAGCAGTACTTC
13	TRBD1	TRBV7-2	TRBJ1-2	NA	CASSSGTGNGYTF	TGTGCCAGCAGCTCCGGGACAGGGAACGGCTACACCTTC